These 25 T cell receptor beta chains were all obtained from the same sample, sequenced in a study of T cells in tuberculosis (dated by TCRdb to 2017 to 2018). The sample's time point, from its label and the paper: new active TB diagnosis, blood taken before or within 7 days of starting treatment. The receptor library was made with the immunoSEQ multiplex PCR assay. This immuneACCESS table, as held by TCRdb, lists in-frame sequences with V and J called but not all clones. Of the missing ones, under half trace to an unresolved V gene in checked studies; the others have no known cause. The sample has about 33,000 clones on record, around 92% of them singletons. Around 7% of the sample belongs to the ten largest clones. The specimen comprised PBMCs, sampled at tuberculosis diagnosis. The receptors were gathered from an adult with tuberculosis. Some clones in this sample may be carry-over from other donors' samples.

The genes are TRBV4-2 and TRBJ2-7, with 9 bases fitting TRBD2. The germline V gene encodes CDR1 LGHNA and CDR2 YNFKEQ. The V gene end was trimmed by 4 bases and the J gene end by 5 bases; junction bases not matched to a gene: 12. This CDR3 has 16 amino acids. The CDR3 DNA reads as TGTGCCAGCAGCCCGAATAGCGGGGGTACCCCCCACGAGCAGTACTTC. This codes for CASSPNSGGTPHEQYF.

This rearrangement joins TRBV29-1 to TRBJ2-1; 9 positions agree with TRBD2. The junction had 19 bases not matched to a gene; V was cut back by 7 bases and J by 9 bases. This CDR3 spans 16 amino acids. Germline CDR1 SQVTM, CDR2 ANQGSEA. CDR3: CSAELKSGTSLSEQFF. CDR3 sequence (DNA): TGCAGCGCGGAGCTAAAGAGTGGGACTAGCTTGAGTGAGCAGTTCTTC.

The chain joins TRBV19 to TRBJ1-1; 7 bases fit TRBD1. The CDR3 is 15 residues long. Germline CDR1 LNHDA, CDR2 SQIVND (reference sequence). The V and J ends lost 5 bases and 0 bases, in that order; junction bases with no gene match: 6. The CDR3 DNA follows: TGTGCCAGTAGTCCTTCGGGACAGTTGAACACTGAAGCTTTCTTT. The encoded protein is CASSPSGQLNTEAFF.

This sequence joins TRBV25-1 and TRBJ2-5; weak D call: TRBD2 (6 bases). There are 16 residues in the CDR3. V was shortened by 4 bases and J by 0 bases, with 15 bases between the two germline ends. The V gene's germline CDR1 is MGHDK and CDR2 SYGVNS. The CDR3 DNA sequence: TGTGCCAGCAGTGTCTGGGGCGGGAACGACCAAGAGACCCAGTACTTC. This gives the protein CASSVWGGNDQETQYF.

The CDR3, as DNA: TGTGCCAGCAGCTTAGGGAGCTCCTATAATTCACCCCTCCACTTT. It codes for CASSLGSSYNSPLHF. The rearrangement links TRBV13 to TRBJ1-6; D gene unclear. V dropped 0 bases and J dropped 0 bases, with 3 bases sitting between them. The CDR3 totals 15 residues. Germline assignment: CDR1 PRHDT and CDR2 FYEKMQ (reference sequence).

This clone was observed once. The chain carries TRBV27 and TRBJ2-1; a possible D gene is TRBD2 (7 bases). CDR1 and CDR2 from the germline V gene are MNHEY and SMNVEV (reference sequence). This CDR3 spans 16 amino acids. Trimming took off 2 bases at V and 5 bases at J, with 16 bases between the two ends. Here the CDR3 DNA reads TGTGCCAGCAGTTTAATTGGGGCGGGGGCTAACAATGAGCAGTTCTTC. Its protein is CASSLIGAGANNEQFF.

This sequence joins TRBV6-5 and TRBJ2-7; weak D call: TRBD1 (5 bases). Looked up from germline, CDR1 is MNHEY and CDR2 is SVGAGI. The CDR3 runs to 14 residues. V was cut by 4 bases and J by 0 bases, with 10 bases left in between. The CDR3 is CASSFRASSYEQYF. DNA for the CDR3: TGTGCCAGCAGTTTCAGGGCCAGCTCCTACGAGCAGTACTTC.

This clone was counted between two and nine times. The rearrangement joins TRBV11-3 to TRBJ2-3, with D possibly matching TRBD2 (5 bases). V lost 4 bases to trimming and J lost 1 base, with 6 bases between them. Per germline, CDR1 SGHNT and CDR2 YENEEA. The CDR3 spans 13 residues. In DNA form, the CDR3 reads TGTGCCAGCAGCTCGAGGGGCACAGATACGCAGTATTTT. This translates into CASSSRGTDTQYF.

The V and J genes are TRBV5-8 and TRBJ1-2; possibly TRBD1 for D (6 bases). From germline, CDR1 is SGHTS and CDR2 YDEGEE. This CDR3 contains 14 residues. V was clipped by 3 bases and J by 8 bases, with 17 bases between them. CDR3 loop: CASSSMDSFGGYTF. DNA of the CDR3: TGTGCCAGCAGCTCCATGGACAGTTTTGGGGGCTACACCTTC.

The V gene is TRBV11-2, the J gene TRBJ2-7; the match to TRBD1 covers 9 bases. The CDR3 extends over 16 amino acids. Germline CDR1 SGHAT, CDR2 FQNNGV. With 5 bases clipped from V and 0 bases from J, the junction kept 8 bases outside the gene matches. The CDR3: CASSPRTGVGSYEQYF. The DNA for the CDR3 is TGTGCCAGCAGCCCCCGGACAGGGGTGGGCTCCTACGAGCAGTACTTC.

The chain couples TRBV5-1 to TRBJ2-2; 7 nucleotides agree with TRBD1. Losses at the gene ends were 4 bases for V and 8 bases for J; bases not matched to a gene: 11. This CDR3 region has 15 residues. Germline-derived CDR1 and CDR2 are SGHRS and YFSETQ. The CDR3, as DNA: TGCGCCAGCAGCACTAACAGGGGCAACCTGGGGGAGCTGTTTTTT. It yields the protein CASSTNRGNLGELFF.

The CDR3 loop is CASSKRTGTFSGNTIYF. The CDR3 DNA sequence: TGTGCCAGTAGTAAAAGGACAGGGACTTTCTCTGGAAACACCATATATTTT. The rearrangement links TRBV19 to TRBJ1-3; 8 nucleotides line up with TRBD1. V was clipped by 4 bases and J by 0 bases; unmatched bases: 8. CDR3 length: 17 residues. Germline CDR1 is LNHDA and CDR2 is SQIVND (reference sequence).

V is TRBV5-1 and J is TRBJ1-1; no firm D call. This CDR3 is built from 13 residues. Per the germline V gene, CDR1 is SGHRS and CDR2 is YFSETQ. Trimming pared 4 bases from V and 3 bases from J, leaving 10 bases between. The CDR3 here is CASSPNMDTEAFF. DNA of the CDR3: TGCGCCAGCAGCCCTAATATGGACACTGAAGCTTTCTTT.

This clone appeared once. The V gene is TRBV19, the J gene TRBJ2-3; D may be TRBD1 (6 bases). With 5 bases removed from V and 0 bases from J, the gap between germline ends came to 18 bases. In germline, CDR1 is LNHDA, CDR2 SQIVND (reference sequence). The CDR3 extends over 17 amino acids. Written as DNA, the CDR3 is TGTGCCAGTAGTTTGAAACAGGGTGCCCTGAGCACAGATACGCAGTATTTT. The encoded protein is CASSLKQGALSTDTQYF. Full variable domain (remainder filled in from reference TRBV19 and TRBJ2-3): DGGITQSPKYLFRKEGQNVTLSCEQNLNHDAMYWYRQDPGQGLRLIYYSQIVNDFQKGDIAEGYSVSREKKESFPLTVTSAQKNPTAFYLCASSLKQGALSTDTQYFGPGTRLTVL.

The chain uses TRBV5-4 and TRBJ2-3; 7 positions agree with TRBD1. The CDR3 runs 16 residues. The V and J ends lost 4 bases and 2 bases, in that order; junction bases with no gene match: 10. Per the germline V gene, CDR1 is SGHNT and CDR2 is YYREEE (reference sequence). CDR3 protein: CASSPRDSSPTDTQYF. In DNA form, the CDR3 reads TGTGCCAGCAGCCCCCGGGACAGTAGTCCCACAGATACGCAGTATTTT.

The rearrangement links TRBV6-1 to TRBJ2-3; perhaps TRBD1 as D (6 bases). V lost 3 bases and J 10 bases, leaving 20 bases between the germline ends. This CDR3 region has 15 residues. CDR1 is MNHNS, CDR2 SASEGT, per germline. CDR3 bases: TGTGCCAGCAGTGAGGCAGGGGCCCGTCGTGGGGCGCAGTATTTT. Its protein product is CASSEAGARRGAQYF.

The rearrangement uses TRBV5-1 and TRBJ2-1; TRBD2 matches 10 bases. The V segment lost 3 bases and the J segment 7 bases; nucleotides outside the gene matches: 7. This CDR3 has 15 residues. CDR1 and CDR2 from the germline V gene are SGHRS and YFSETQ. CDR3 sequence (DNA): TGCGCCAGCAGCTACTCTAGCGGGGGTAGGAATGAGCAGTTCTTC. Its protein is CASSYSSGGRNEQFF. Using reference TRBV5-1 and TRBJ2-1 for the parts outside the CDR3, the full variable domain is KAGVTQTPRYLIKTRGQQVTLSCSPISGHRSVSWYQQTPGQGLQFLFEYFSETQRNKGNFPGRFSGRQFSNSRSEMNVSTLELGDSALYLCASSYSSGGRNEQFFGPGTRLTVL.

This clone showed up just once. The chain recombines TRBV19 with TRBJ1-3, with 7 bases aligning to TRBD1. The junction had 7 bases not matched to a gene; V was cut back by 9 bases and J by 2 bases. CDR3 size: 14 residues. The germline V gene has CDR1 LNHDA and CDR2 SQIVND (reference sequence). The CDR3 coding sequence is TGTGCCAGCATGGACAGGAGAACTGGAAACACCATATATTTT. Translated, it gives CASMDRRTGNTIYF.

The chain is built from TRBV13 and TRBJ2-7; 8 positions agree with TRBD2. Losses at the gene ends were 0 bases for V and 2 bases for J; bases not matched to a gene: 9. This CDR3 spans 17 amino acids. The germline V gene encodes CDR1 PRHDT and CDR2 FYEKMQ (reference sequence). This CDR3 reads CASSLGASGSPPYEQYF. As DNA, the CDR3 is TGTGCCAGCAGCTTAGGGGCTAGCGGGTCCCCACCCTACGAGCAGTACTTC.

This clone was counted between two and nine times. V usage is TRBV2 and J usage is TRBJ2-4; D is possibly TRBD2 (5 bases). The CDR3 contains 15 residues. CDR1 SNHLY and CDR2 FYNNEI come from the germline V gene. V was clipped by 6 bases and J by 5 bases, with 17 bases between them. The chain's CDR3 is CASSSRAATENIQYF. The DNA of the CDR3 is TGTGCCAGCAGCTCGAGGGCGGCAACGGAAAACATTCAGTACTTC.

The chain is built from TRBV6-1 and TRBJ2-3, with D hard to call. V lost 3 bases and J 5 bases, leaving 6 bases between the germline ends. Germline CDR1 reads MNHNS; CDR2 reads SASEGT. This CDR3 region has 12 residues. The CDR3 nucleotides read TGTGCCAGCAGTGATTCGGGAGATACGCAGTATTTT. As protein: CASSDSGDTQYF.

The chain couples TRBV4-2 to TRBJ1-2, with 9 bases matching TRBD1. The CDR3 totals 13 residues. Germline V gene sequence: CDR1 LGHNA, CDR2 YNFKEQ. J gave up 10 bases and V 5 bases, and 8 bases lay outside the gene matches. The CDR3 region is CASSSGTGNDYTF. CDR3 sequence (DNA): TGTGCCAGCAGCTCCGGGACAGGGAACGACTACACCTTC.

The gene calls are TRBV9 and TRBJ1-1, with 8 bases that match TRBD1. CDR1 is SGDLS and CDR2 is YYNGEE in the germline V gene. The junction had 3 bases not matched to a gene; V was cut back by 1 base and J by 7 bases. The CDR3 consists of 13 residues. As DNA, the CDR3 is TGTGCCAGCAGCGTACTAGGACAGGGTGAAGCTTTCTTT. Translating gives CASSVLGQGEAFF.

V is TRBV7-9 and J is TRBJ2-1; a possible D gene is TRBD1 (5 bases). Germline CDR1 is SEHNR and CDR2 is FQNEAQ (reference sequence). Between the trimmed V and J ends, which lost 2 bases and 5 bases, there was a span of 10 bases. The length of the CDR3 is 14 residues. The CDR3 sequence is CASSLRLGDNEQFF. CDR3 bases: TGTGCCAGCAGCTTAAGGTTAGGGGACAATGAGCAGTTCTTC.

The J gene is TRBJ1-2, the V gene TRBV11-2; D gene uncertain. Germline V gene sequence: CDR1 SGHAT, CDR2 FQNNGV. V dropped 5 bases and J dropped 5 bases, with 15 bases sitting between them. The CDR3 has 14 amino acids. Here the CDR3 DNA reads TGTGCCAGCAGCCCCGCGGGGAAAGGGTATGGCTACACCTTC. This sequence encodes CASSPAGKGYGYTF.